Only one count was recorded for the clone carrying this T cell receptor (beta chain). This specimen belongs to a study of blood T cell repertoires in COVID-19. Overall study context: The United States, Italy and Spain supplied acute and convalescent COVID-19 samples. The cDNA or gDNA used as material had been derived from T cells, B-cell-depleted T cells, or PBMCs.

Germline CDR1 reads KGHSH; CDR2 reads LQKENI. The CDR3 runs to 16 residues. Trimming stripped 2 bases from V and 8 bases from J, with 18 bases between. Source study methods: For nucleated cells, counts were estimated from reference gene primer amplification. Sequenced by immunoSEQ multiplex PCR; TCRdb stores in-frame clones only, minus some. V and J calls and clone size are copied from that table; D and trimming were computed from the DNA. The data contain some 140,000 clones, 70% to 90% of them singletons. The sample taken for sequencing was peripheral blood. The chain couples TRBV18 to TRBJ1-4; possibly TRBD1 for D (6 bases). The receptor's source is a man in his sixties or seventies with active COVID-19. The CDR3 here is CASSPRVTGTQEKLFF. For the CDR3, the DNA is TGTGCCAGCTCACCAAGGGTAACCGGGACACAGGAAAAACTGTTTTTT. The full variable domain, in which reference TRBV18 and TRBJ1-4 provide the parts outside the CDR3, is NAGVMQNPRHLVRRRGQEARLRCSPMKGHSHVYWYRQLPEEGLKFMVYLQKENIIDESGMPKERFSAEFPKEGPSILRIQQVVRGDSAAYFCASSPRVTGTQEKLFFGSGTQLSVL.